These 29 T cell receptor beta chains were all obtained from the same sample, sequenced in a study of blood T cell repertoires in COVID-19. The table came from immunoSEQ multiplex PCR; TCRdb's copy has only in-frame clones and leaves some out. This sample has over 20,000 clones, with about four fifths found just once. The sample consisted of peripheral blood. These receptors all come from a man aged 45-65 years with COVID-19, enrolled during active disease.

The chain couples TRBV6-5 to TRBJ2-7; possible D gene TRBD1, 5 bases. The CDR3 consists of 15 residues. Germline loops: CDR1 MNHEY, CDR2 SVGAGI. V gave up 0 bases and J gave up 3 bases, with 12 bases separating them. The CDR3 DNA is TGTGCCAGCAGTTACTCGTCTCAGGGAATCTACGAGCAGTACTTC. Its translation is CASSYSSQGIYEQYF.

V and J are TRBV5-1 and TRBJ2-7, with TRBD1 matching 7 bases. This CDR3 comprises 15 residues. J gave up 7 bases and V 0 bases, and 10 bases lay outside the gene matches. Germline V gene data show CDR1 as SGHRS and CDR2 as YFSETQ. CDR3 in DNA: TGCGCCAGCAGCTTGGGACAGGGAGAACTAGGGGAGCAGTACTTC. Protein sequence: CASSLGQGELGEQYF. The full variable domain, with the rest looked up from reference TRBV5-1 and TRBJ2-7, is KAGVTQTPRYLIKTRGQQVTLSCSPISGHRSVSWYQQTPGQGLQFLFEYFSETQRNKGNFPGRFSGRQFSNSRSEMNVSTLELGDSALYLCASSLGQGELGEQYFGPGTRLTVT.

The V call is TRBV6-2 or TRBV6-3, the J call TRBJ1-5, with 7 nucleotides matching TRBD1. The V and J ends lost 0 bases and 2 bases, in that order; junction bases with no gene match: 16. Germline assignment: CDR1 MNHEY and CDR2 SVGEGT. The CDR3 sequence is 20 residues long. In DNA, the CDR3 is TGTGCCAGCAGTTACTCGTATCGAATTAGACGGACAGGAGGCAATCAGCCCCAGCATTTT. Encoded protein: CASSYSYRIRRTGGNQPQHF.

This sequence joins TRBV7-2 and TRBJ2-7; 12 nucleotides align to TRBD1. This CDR3 comprises 15 residues. Germline CDR1 SGHTA, CDR2 FQGNSA. Germline trimming cut 6 bases from V and 3 bases from J; bases unmatched to any gene: 6. The CDR3 region has the DNA TGTGCCAGCAGTCCCGGGACAGGGGGCTTCTACGAGCAGTACTTC. Its protein product is CASSPGTGGFYEQYF.

The chain recombines TRBV2 with TRBJ2-7; D possibly corresponds to TRBD1 (6 bases). Germline V CDR1 and CDR2: SNHLY, FYNNEI. The CDR3 has 13 amino acids. The germline V and J ends were trimmed by 10 bases and 3 bases, with 16 bases remaining between them. DNA for the CDR3: TGTGCCACAAAAAGGGCACAGGGCTACGAGCAGTACTTC. It translates to CATKRAQGYEQYF.

This clone came up a few times. The rearrangement links TRBV7-6 to TRBJ2-3, with 12 bases aligning to TRBD2. The CDR3 is 16 residues long. CDR1 is SGHVS, CDR2 FNYEAQ, per germline. Trimming cost V 1 base and J 3 bases; bases outside gene matches: 2. For the CDR3, the DNA is TGTGCCAGCAGCTTAGGGACTAGCGGGACGACAGATACGCAGTATTTT. It codes for CASSLGTSGTTDTQYF.

The chain joins TRBV5-1 to TRBJ1-2; 7 positions agree with TRBD1. Losses at the gene ends were 5 bases for V and 2 bases for J; bases not matched to a gene: 6. CDR1 and CDR2 (germline): SGHRS, YFSETQ. The CDR3 sequence is 14 residues long. The DNA of the CDR3 is TGCGCCAGCAGACCTCAGACAGGGAACTATGGCTACACCTTC. Amino acid sequence: CASRPQTGNYGYTF. Drawing the rest from reference TRBV5-1 and TRBJ1-2, the complete variable domain is KAGVTQTPRYLIKTRGQQVTLSCSPISGHRSVSWYQQTPGQGLQFLFEYFSETQRNKGNFPGRFSGRQFSNSRSEMNVSTLELGDSALYLCASRPQTGNYGYTFGSGTRLTVV.

The chain has TRBV5-1 and TRBJ1-6; TRBD1 aligns across 7 bases. V was pared by 4 bases and J by 12 bases, with 13 bases of the junction left unmatched. Germline V gives CDR1 SGHRS, CDR2 YFSETQ. This CDR3 region has 15 residues. The CDR3 loop reads CASSAATGTEGPLHF. The CDR3 coding sequence is TGCGCCAGCAGCGCCGCGACAGGGACCGAGGGACCCCTCCACTTT.

Only a few counts were recorded for this clone. The V and J genes are TRBV28 and TRBJ1-5, with D maybe TRBD1 (6 bases). The CDR3 spans 12 residues. V lost 6 bases and J lost 5, with 8 bases in between. Germline V gene lookup returns CDR1 MDHEN and CDR2 SYDVKM. The DNA for the CDR3 is TGTGCCAGCAGGAAGGGGGATCAGCCCCAGCATTTT. Its protein is CASRKGDQPQHF.

V is TRBV2 and J is TRBJ2-1; perhaps TRBD2 as D (5 bases). The CDR3 runs 15 residues. Germline CDR1 reads SNHLY; CDR2 reads FYNNEI. The V end was cut by 4 bases, the J end by 0 bases, with 10 bases between. The CDR3 here is CASSVASNSYNEQFF. CDR3 DNA sequence: TGTGCCAGCAGTGTAGCTAGCAACTCCTACAATGAGCAGTTCTTC.

This chain links TRBV5-5 with TRBJ1-2, with D unclear. V lost 0 bases and J 5 bases, leaving 14 bases between the germline ends. The CDR3 contains 15 residues. Germline CDR1 and CDR2: SGHKS and YYEKEE (reference sequence). This CDR3 is CASSLAEGTTYGYTF. CDR3 bases: TGTGCCAGCAGCTTGGCCGAGGGAACGACGTATGGCTACACCTTC.

V usage is TRBV2 and J usage is TRBJ1-5, with unresolved D. The length of the CDR3 is 14 residues. Per germline, CDR1 SNHLY and CDR2 FYNNEI. V lost 3 bases and J 3 bases, leaving 9 bases between the germline ends. The CDR3 spells CASSEEGNNQPQHF. The CDR3 DNA reads TGTGCCAGCAGTGAGGAGGGTAACAATCAGCCCCAGCATTTT.

The rearrangement joins TRBV6-5 to TRBJ2-5; 10 nucleotides align to TRBD2. Germline V lookup: CDR1 MNHEY, CDR2 SVGAGI. This CDR3 has 15 residues. J lost 5 bases, V lost 0 bases, and 3 bases had no gene match. The CDR3: CASSYSGLAYETQYF. The CDR3 region has the DNA TGTGCCAGCAGTTACTCGGGACTAGCGTACGAGACCCAGTACTTC.

The chain couples TRBV7-9 to TRBJ2-7; 9 nucleotides line up with TRBD2. CDR1 is SEHNR and CDR2 is FQNEAQ in the germline V gene (reference sequence). This CDR3 comprises 16 residues. V lost 5 bases, J lost 6 bases, and 14 bases stayed unmatched. The CDR3 region has the DNA TGTGCCAGCAGCCGGGGGGATGGAGCGGGAGGCGGCGAGCAGTACTTC. Amino acid sequence: CASSRGDGAGGGEQYF.

CDR3 bases: TGTGCCAGCAGCCGAACTAGCGGCCAGGGGGAGCAGTACTTC. This sequence encodes CASSRTSGQGEQYF. The V call is TRBV5-4, the J call TRBJ2-7; TRBD2 matches 8 bases. This CDR3 is built from 14 residues. Trimming at V came to 4 bases and at J to 7 bases, leaving 10 bases not matched to a gene. Per germline, CDR1 SGHNT and CDR2 YYREEE (reference sequence).

This clone was seen once. This chain joins TRBV5-1 and TRBJ2-3; a weak D match, TRBD2 (6 bases). The germline V gene has CDR1 SGHRS and CDR2 YFSETQ. The CDR3 has 15 residues. V gave up 0 bases and J gave up 1 base, with 9 bases separating them. The CDR3 spells CASSLEASGTDTQYF. DNA for the CDR3: TGCGCCAGCAGCTTGGAGGCTAGCGGCACAGATACGCAGTATTTT.

The rearrangement links TRBV7-9 to TRBJ1-3; a possible D gene is TRBD1 (5 bases). Germline values: CDR1 SEHNR, CDR2 FQNEAQ (reference sequence). V dropped 6 bases and J dropped 0 bases, with 12 bases sitting between them. This CDR3 region has 15 residues. Here the CDR3 DNA reads TGTGCCAGCAGGGTTGACAGTGCCTCTGGAAACACCATATATTTT. It yields the protein CASRVDSASGNTIYF.

The sample holds a few counts of this clone. CDR3 in DNA: TGTGCCAGCAAAGGGGGTACCAATTCACCCCTCCACTTT. It yields the protein CASKGGTNSPLHF. V and J are TRBV6-5 and TRBJ1-6; possible D gene TRBD1, 6 bases. Germline V gives CDR1 MNHEY, CDR2 SVGAGI. The ends were cut back, 7 bases at V and 7 bases at J, with 11 bases in the middle. This CDR3 has 13 amino acids.

The chain has TRBV6-5 and TRBJ1-1; TRBD1 is a possible D gene (5 bases). Germline V gives CDR1 MNHEY, CDR2 SVGAGI. This CDR3 contains 11 residues. This CDR3 reads CGSRGSTEAFF. DNA of the CDR3: TGTGGGTCGCGGGGGAGCACTGAAGCTTTCTTT.

The V call is TRBV6-1, the J call TRBJ2-7; tentatively, D is TRBD1 (6 bases). Germline lookup yields CDR1 MNHNS and CDR2 SASEGT. V was trimmed by 4 bases and J by 3 bases, leaving 19 bases between them. The CDR3 is made up of 16 amino acids. The CDR3 DNA follows: TGTGCCAGCAGTGCCATGTGGGGGCAGGCGATCTACGAGCAGTACTTC. Translating it yields CASSAMWGQAIYEQYF.

V gene TRBV11-3 combines with J gene TRBJ1-1, with TRBD1 as a possible D gene (5 bases). CDR3 length: 14 amino acids. V lost 5 bases, J lost 1 base, and 11 bases lay in between. Germline V gives CDR1 SGHNT, CDR2 YENEEA. The DNA for the CDR3 is TGTGCCAGCAGCGCGGGACGTTGGAACACTGAAGCTTTCTTT. This sequence encodes CASSAGRWNTEAFF.

J is TRBJ1-5 and V is TRBV7-8; TRBD1 agrees at 7 bases. This CDR3 spans 14 amino acids. After removal of 6 bases from V and 3 bases from J, the junction contained 5 bases not matched to a gene. The germline V gene encodes CDR1 SGHVS and CDR2 FQNEAQ. The CDR3 is CASSAGQHNQPQHF. For the CDR3, the DNA is TGTGCCAGCAGTGCGGGACAGCACAATCAGCCCCAGCATTTT.

In nucleotides, the CDR3 is TGTGCCAGCAGCTCCCGGGACAGGGGGATCTATGGCTACACCTTC. Protein: CASSSRDRGIYGYTF. The rearrangement links TRBV7-2 to TRBJ1-2; TRBD1 agrees at 11 bases. Germline values: CDR1 SGHTA, CDR2 FQGNSA. This CDR3 is built from 15 residues. The ends lost 4 bases at V and 4 bases at J; junction bases unmatched: 5.

The chain links TRBV2 to TRBJ2-5; 7 positions agree with TRBD2. V trimming: 7 bases; J trimming: 10 bases; junction bases outside the gene matches: 12. The CDR3 runs to 13 residues. Germline V gene lookup returns CDR1 SNHLY and CDR2 FYNNEI. As DNA, the CDR3 is TGTGCCAGCAAGGTCGGACTAGAAGTGGGCCAGTACTTC. Translating gives CASKVGLEVGQYF.

The chain uses TRBV5-4 and TRBJ1-1; D is unclear. The CDR3 contains 14 residues. V was pared by 0 bases and J by 11 bases, with 17 bases between. Germline V lookup: CDR1 SGHNT, CDR2 YYREEE (reference sequence). In nucleotides, the CDR3 is TGTGCCAGCAGCTTGGCCGGGCGGGGATGGAACGCTTTCTTT. Amino acid sequence: CASSLAGRGWNAFF. The entire variable domain, with the rest obtained from reference TRBV5-4 and TRBJ1-1, is as follows: ETGVTQSPTHLIKTRGQQVTLRCSSQSGHNTVSWYQQALGQGPQFIFQYYREEENGRGNFPPRFSGLQFPNYSSELNVNALELDDSALYLCASSLAGRGWNAFFGQGTRLTVV.

The chain combines TRBV27 with TRBJ2-1, with 8 bases matching TRBD1. Trimming removed 6 bases from V and 2 bases from J; junction bases left unmatched: 3. The V gene's germline CDR1 is MNHEY and CDR2 SMNVEV (reference sequence). This CDR3 spans 14 amino acids. The CDR3 loop reads CASRGQAAYNEQFF. As DNA, the CDR3 is TGTGCCAGCAGGGGACAGGCTGCCTACAATGAGCAGTTCTTC.

The chain employs TRBV3-1 (or the pseudogene TRBV3-2) and TRBJ1-2; TRBD1 might be the D (5 bases). Germline CDR1 and CDR2: LGHDT and YNNKEL (reference sequence). The CDR3 loop spans 15 amino acids. Trimming left V 4 bases short and J 6 bases short, with 18 bases between. The CDR3 DNA reads as TGTGCCAGCAGCCGGAGAAATATTAGGGGCGATGGCTACACCTTC. Amino acids: CASSRRNIRGDGYTF.

This chain links TRBV5-8 with TRBJ2-3; 8 nucleotides agree with TRBD2. Germline CDR1 and CDR2: SGHTS and YDEGEE. The CDR3 is 15 amino acids. The ends lost 4 bases at V and 1 base at J; junction bases unmatched: 5. The CDR3 here is CASSALAEGTDTQYF. The CDR3 region has the DNA TGTGCCAGCAGCGCACTAGCGGAGGGCACAGATACGCAGTATTTT.

The rearrangement uses TRBV27 and TRBJ1-1, with unresolved D. The CDR3 has 17 amino acids. The germline CDR1 and CDR2 sequences are MNHEY and SMNVEV (reference sequence). Trimming removed 0 bases from V and 0 bases from J, with 14 bases in between. Here the CDR3 reads CASSLSAASTLNTEAFF. The DNA for the CDR3 is TGTGCCAGCAGTTTATCTGCGGCCTCTACCTTGAACACTGAAGCTTTCTTT.